These T cell receptor beta chains were read from a single sample in a study of blood T cell repertoires in COVID-19. Assay used: immunoSEQ multiplex PCR; TCRdb lists only in-frame clones, some missing. The sample has over 350,000 clones; 86% are singletons. The sequenced material came from peripheral blood. The receptors derive from a woman in her 30s with active or convalescent COVID-19. Both conserved end residues are part of each CDR3. D genes are given only for firm matches. Size is omitted from some rows. Given values are once, few, many or a class for expanded clones.

D: -
J: TRBJ1-2
size: -
V: TRBV7-9
DNA: TGTGCCAGCAGCGCCAGTTTGGGCCAGGGAGGCCACTATGGCTACACCTTC
CDR3: CASSASLGQGGHYGYTF

D: TRBD1
J: TRBJ1-2
size: -
V: TRBV3-1/TRBV3-2
DNA: TGTGCCAGCAGCCCAAGGACAGGGATAATTAATGGCTACACCTTC
CDR3: CASSPRTGIINGYTF

D: -
J: TRBJ1-5
size: -
V: TRBV12-3/TRBV12-4
DNA: TGTGCCAGCACACTCTCCAGCAATCAGCCCCAGCATTTT
CDR3: CASTLSSNQPQHF

D: TRBD1
J: TRBJ2-7
size: -
V: TRBV27
DNA: TGTGCCAGCAGCTCGGGACAGGGCTACGAGCAGTACTTC
CDR3: CASSSGQGYEQYF

D: TRBD1
J: TRBJ1-2
size: -
V: TRBV2
DNA: TGTGCCAGCGGACAGGGAACAGGATATGGCTACACCTTC
CDR3: CASGQGTGYGYTF

D: -
J: TRBJ1-4
size: -
V: TRBV6-5
DNA: TGTGCCACGACACTCCTGGGTGAAAAACTGTTTTTT
CDR3: CATTLLGEKLFF

D: -
J: TRBJ1-5
size: -
V: TRBV19
DNA: TGTGCCAGTAAGATCGGCAGGGCTAGCAATCAGCCCCAGCATTTT
CDR3: CASKIGRASNQPQHF

D: -
J: TRBJ1-1
size: -
V: TRBV5-1
DNA: TGCGCCAGCAGCTTGGCACCCGGCACTGAAGCTTTCTTT
CDR3: CASSLAPGTEAFF

D: TRBD2
J: TRBJ2-2
size: -
V: TRBV11-2
DNA: TGTGCCAGCAGCTTAGACGGACTAGCGGGGGCCGAAAACACCGGGGAGCTGTTTTTT
CDR3: CASSLDGLAGAENTGELFF

D: -
J: TRBJ2-2
size: -
V: TRBV5-8
DNA: TGTGCCAGCAGACAGGGTGGCACCGGGGAGCTGTTTTTT
CDR3: CASRQGGTGELFF

D: TRBD1
J: TRBJ1-5
size: once
V: TRBV27
DNA: TGTGCCAGCAGACCAGACAGGGGAGGCAATCAGCCCCAGCATTTT
CDR3: CASRPDRGGNQPQHF

D: TRBD1
J: TRBJ1-1
size: -
V: TRBV29-1
DNA: TGCAGCGTTAAGGGACAGGAACTTAACACTGAAGCTTTCTTT
CDR3: CSVKGQELNTEAFF

D: TRBD1
J: TRBJ1-1
size: -
V: TRBV11-2
DNA: TGTGCCAGCAGCTCAAGGAGGGACAGAGTTGAAGCTTTCTTT
CDR3: CASSSRRDRVEAFF

D: -
J: TRBJ1-3
size: -
V: TRBV7-9
DNA: TGTGCCAGCAGCTTTAGTCAGGAATACTCTGGAAACACCATATATTTT
CDR3: CASSFSQEYSGNTIYF

D: -
J: TRBJ2-7
size: -
V: TRBV7-9
DNA: TGTGCCAGCAGCATAGCCGACAGATACTACGAGCAGTACTTC
CDR3: CASSIADRYYEQYF

D: -
J: TRBJ2-1
size: -
V: TRBV12-3/TRBV12-4
DNA: TGTGCCAGCAGTTTACTAGCGACCAATGAGCAGTTCTTC
CDR3: CASSLLATNEQFF

D: TRBD1
J: TRBJ1-1
size: -
V: TRBV2
DNA: TGTGCCAGCAACGGGGCAGGGGGCTTGAACACTGAAGCTTTCTTT
CDR3: CASNGAGGLNTEAFF

D: TRBD1
J: TRBJ2-3
size: -
V: TRBV7-2
DNA: TGTGCCAGCAGCCGGGACAGGGGCACAGATACGCAGTATTTT
CDR3: CASSRDRGTDTQYF

D: -
J: TRBJ2-7
size: -
V: TRBV29-1
DNA: TGCAGCGTTTGGGCAGTCGACGAGCAGTACTTC
CDR3: CSVWAVDEQYF

D: TRBD2
J: TRBJ2-3
size: -
V: TRBV7-9
DNA: TGTGCCAGCAGCTTGTCTAGCGGGAGCACAGATACGCAGTATTTT
CDR3: CASSLSSGSTDTQYF

D: -
J: TRBJ1-1
size: -
V: TRBV3-1/TRBV3-2
DNA: TGTGCCAGCAGCCAGGCAGGGTTGGCTTTCTTT
CDR3: CASSQAGLAFF

D: -
J: TRBJ1-5
size: few
V: TRBV6-5
DNA: TGTGCCATCCAAAATCAGCCCCAGCATTTT
CDR3: CAIQNQPQHF

D: -
J: TRBJ1-2
size: -
V: TRBV10-3
DNA: TGTGCCATCAGTGAGTCGACGGGGAACTATGGCTACACCTTC
CDR3: CAISESTGNYGYTF

D: TRBD1
J: TRBJ1-1
size: -
V: TRBV18
DNA: TGTGCCAGCGCGGGACAGAAAAACACTGAAGCTTTCTTT
CDR3: CASAGQKNTEAFF

D: TRBD2
J: TRBJ2-7
size: once
V: TRBV6-5
DNA: TGTGCCAGCAGTTACTCATCTAGCGGGGGGTCGCAGTACTTC
CDR3: CASSYSSSGGSQYF

D: TRBD2
J: TRBJ2-3
size: -
V: TRBV9
DNA: TGTGCCAGCAGCGCCGGACTAGCCCCCAGCACAGATACGCAGTATTTT
CDR3: CASSAGLAPSTDTQYF

D: -
J: TRBJ1-2
size: -
V: TRBV27
DNA: TGTGCCAGCAGCCAATCCCAGGGATCTATCTATGGCTACACCTTC
CDR3: CASSQSQGSIYGYTF

D: TRBD1
J: TRBJ2-3
size: once
V: TRBV5-1
DNA: TGCGCCAGCAGCTTTACAGGGGGCGCAGATACGCAGTATTTT
CDR3: CASSFTGGADTQYF

D: -
J: TRBJ2-2
size: -
V: TRBV5-4
DNA: TGTGCCAGCAGCATCGACAGAACGAACACCGGGGAGCTGTTTTTT
CDR3: CASSIDRTNTGELFF

D: -
J: TRBJ1-2
size: -
V: TRBV19
DNA: TGTGCCAGTAGTATCTCTCGGAACTATGGCTACACCTTC
CDR3: CASSISRNYGYTF

D: TRBD1
J: TRBJ1-2
size: -
V: TRBV5-1
DNA: TGCGCCAGCAGCAAACAGGGGAGCTATGGCTACACCTTC
CDR3: CASSKQGSYGYTF

D: TRBD1
J: TRBJ1-2
size: -
V: TRBV2
DNA: TGTGCCAGAGAAAGGGGGCCACCGAGGACAGGGGGTCCGGATGGCTACACCTTC
CDR3: CARERGPPRTGGPDGYTF

D: -
J: TRBJ1-5
size: -
V: TRBV6-6
DNA: TGTGCCAGCAGTTACTCGATTGTCAGGCGTCCTCAGCCCCAGCATTTT
CDR3: CASSYSIVRRPQPQHF

D: -
J: TRBJ2-1
size: -
V: TRBV30
DNA: TGTGCCTGGAGTGATAACGGTTACAATGAGCAGTTCTTC
CDR3: CAWSDNGYNEQFF

D: -
J: TRBJ2-2
size: -
V: TRBV10-1
DNA: TGCGCCAGCAGTGAGAGGGGGACAGGGAACGGGAGGGTCACCGGGGAGCTGTTTTTT
CDR3: CASSERGTGNGRVTGELFF

D: -
J: TRBJ1-2
size: -
V: TRBV7-9
DNA: TGTGCCAGCAGCTTAGTTCGCAGGGGAGAGGAAGGCTACACCTTC
CDR3: CASSLVRRGEEGYTF

D: -
J: TRBJ2-4
size: -
V: TRBV11-3
DNA: TGTGCCAGCAGCGCCGGCGGAGGAGAAAACATTCAGTACTTC
CDR3: CASSAGGGENIQYF

D: TRBD1
J: TRBJ2-2
size: -
V: TRBV7-9
DNA: TGTGCCCGGGGGGACAGGGCCAACACCGGGGAGCTGTTTTTT
CDR3: CARGDRANTGELFF

D: -
J: TRBJ1-2
size: -
V: TRBV6-1
DNA: TGTGCCAGCAGTGAAGCTGAGACAGGCTATGGCTACACCTTC
CDR3: CASSEAETGYGYTF